This T cell receptor (beta chain) stems from a study of metastatic and nonmetastatic thyroid tumors. Turning to the study itself: Patients with malignant and benign thyroid disease provided blood and tumor or nodule tissue, whose repertoires were compared.

In the authors' methods: For papillary thyroid cancer, a distant-metastasis classifier was constructed from CDR3 differences observed across clinicopathological groups. TCRdb re-analyzed the PCR reads using MiXCR. These V and J calls originate from TCRdb's pipeline instead of the authors' own analysis. The profile covers about 42,000 clones, with roughly an eighth appearing a single time and 9% taken by the ten largest. Each patient came to thyroid surgery without any prior treatment (of any kind). The CDR3 extends over 15 amino acids. J was trimmed by 4 bases and V by 8 bases; bases with no gene match: 5. The germline CDR1 and CDR2 sequences are KGHSH and LQKENI. General study results and limits: As reported, TCR beta diversity in blood and tumor was significantly higher in malignant thyroid tumors than in benign nodules.

A note on this clone: As yet, its antigen is unknown.

The rearrangement joins TRBV18 to TRBJ2-3, with 14 bases identical to TRBD2. The TCR sequence derives from a male donor with papillary thyroid cancer or a benign thyroid nodule (not recorded which). Some clones in this sample may be carry-over from other donors' samples. Source material: blood. In DNA form, the CDR3 reads TGTGCCAGCGTCGGGACTAGCGGGAGAGCAGATACGCAGTATTTT. Translating gives CASVGTSGRADTQYF.